The T cell receptor beta chain described here comes from a study of cytomegalovirus exposure and HLA in healthy donors. Turning to the study itself: The platform used for the roughly 130 validation repertoires matched that of the 500 to 850 first-cohort repertoires, a later analysis reported.

Points on this clone: No antigen is known for it.

Clones were sequenced by immunoSEQ multiplex PCR, and TCRdb holds only the in-frame ones, with some missing. The sample contains about 140,000 clones, 85% to 90% of which appear only once. Study findings and constraints: There were 150 to 200 TCR beta chains listed as cytomegalovirus-associated. The tendency of first-cohort TCR clusters to co-occur in the 100 to 150 validation repertoires was identified by a subsequent analysis.

The CDR3 consists of 17 residues. Germline V lookup: CDR1 SGHRS, CDR2 YFSETQ. Trimming at V came to 3 bases and at J to 4 bases, leaving 7 bases not matched to a gene. The sequencing sample was made of PBMCs. The rearrangement uses TRBV5-1 and TRBJ2-1; the match to TRBD2 covers 13 bases. This receptor was obtained from a woman under 30 in good health and CMV-seropositive. This CDR3 is CASSSGLAGYVYNEQFF. In nucleotides, the CDR3 is TGCGCCAGCAGCTCGGGACTAGCGGGGTATGTATACAATGAGCAGTTCTTC.